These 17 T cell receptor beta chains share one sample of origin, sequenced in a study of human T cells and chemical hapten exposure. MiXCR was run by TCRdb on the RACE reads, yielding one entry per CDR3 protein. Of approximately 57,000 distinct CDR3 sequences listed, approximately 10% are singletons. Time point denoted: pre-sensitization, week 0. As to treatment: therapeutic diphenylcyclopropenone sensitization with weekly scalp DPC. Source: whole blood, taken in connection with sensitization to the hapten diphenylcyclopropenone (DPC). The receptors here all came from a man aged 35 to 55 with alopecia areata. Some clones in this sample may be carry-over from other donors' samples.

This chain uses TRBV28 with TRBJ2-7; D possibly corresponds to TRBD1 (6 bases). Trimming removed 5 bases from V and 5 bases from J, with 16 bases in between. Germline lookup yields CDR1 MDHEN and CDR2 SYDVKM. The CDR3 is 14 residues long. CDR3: CASSPDRILNEQYF. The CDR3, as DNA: TGTGCCAGCAGTCCTGACAGGATCCTGAACGAGCAGTACTTC.

The CDR3 region is CASSSGQEDEQYF. DNA of the CDR3: TGTGCCAGCAGCTCGGGACAGGAAGACGAGCAGTACTTC. The chain employs TRBV7-2 and TRBJ2-7, with TRBD1 identical over 8 bases. The germline V gene encodes CDR1 SGHTA and CDR2 FQGNSA. V trimming: 4 bases; J trimming: 5 bases; junction bases outside the gene matches: 4. The CDR3 is 13 residues long. The full variable domain, in which reference TRBV7-2 and TRBJ2-7 provide the parts outside the CDR3, is GAGVSQSPSNKVTEKGKDVELRCDPISGHTALYWYRQSLGQGLEFLIYFQGNSAPDKSGLPSDRFSAERTGGSVSTLTIQRTQQEDSAVYLCASSSGQEDEQYFGPGTRLTVT.

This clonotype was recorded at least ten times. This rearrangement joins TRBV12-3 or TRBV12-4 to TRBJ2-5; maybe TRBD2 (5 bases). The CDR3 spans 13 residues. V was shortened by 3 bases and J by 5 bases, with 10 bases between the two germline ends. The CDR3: CASSFLAAETQYF. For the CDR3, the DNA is TGTGCCAGCAGTTTCCTAGCCGCGGAGACCCAGTACTTC.

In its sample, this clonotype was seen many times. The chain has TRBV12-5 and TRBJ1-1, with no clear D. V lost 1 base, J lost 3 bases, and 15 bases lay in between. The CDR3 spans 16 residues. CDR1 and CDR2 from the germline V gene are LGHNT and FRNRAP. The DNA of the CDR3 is TGTGCTAGTGGTTTGGACGCCCTAAGAGGTGACACTGAAGCTTTCTTT. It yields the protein CASGLDALRGDTEAFF. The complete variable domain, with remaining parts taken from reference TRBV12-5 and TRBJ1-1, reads DARVTQTPRHKVTEMGQEVTMRCQPILGHNTVFWYRQTMMQGLELLAYFRNRAPLDDSGMPKDRFSAEMPDATLATLKIQPSEPRDSAVYFCASGLDALRGDTEAFFGQGTRLTVV.

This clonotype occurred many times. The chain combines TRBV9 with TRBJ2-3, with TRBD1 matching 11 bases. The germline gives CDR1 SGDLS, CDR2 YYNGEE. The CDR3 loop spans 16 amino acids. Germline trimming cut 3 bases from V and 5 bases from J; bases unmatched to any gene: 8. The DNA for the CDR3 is TGTGCCAGCAGCGGGGACCGGACAGGGGGCGTAGATACGCAGTATTTT. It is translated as CASSGDRTGGVDTQYF.

Here the CDR3 reads CASSLSGRTGELFF. CDR3 bases: TGTGCCAGCAGCCTCTCGGGCAGGACCGGGGAGCTGTTTTTT. The V call is TRBV28, the J call TRBJ2-2; D remains unclear. This CDR3 comprises 14 residues. The germline V gene encodes CDR1 MDHEN and CDR2 SYDVKM. The ends were cut back, 6 bases at V and 5 bases at J, with 13 bases in the middle.

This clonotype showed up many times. In DNA, the CDR3 is TGTGCCAGCAGCTATGGACCCACGGGTGAGCAGTTCTTC. Translation gives CASSYGPTGEQFF. The rearrangement links TRBV7-3 to TRBJ2-1, with D uncertain. The germline gives CDR1 SGHTA, CDR2 FQGTGA. This CDR3 is built from 13 residues. V shed 4 bases and J shed 9 bases, with 13 bases lying between them.

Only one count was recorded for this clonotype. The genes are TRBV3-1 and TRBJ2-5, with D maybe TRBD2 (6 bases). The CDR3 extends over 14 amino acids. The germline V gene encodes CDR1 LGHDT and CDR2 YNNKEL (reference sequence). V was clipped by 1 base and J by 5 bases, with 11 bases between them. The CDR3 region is CASSQVEGSETQYF. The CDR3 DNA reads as TGTGCCAGCAGCCAAGTGGAGGGTAGTGAGACCCAGTACTTC.

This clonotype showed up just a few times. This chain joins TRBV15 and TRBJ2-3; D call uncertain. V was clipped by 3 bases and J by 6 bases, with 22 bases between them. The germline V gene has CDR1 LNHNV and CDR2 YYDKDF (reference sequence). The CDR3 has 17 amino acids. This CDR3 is CATSSPPEKLSRDTQYF. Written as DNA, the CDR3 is TGTGCCACCAGCAGCCCCCCCGAAAAGCTCTCTCGGGATACGCAGTATTTT. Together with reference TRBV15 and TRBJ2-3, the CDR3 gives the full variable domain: DAMVIQNPRYQVTQFGKPVTLSCSQTLNHNVMYWYQQKSSQAPKLLFHYYDKDFNNEADTPDNFQSRRPNTSFCFLDIRSPGLGDTAMYLCATSSPPEKLSRDTQYFGPGTRLTVL.

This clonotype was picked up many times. The CDR3 sequence: CASSQDWGSSSYNEQFF. CDR3 nucleotides: TGCGCCAGCAGCCAAGATTGGGGGAGCAGCTCCTACAATGAGCAGTTCTTC. The chain couples TRBV4-1 to TRBJ2-1; D tentatively reads TRBD1 or TRBD2 (5 bases each). V lost 0 bases, J lost 0 bases, and 12 bases lay in between. CDR3 length: 17 residues. Germline CDR1 reads MGHRA; CDR2 reads YSYEKL.

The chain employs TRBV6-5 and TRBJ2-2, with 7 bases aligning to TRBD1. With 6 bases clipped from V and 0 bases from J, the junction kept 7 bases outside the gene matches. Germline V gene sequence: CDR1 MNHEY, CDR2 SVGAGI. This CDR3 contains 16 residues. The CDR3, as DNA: TGTGCCAGCAGAGCTCGGACAGGAGCGAACACCGGGGAGCTGTTTTTT. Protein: CASRARTGANTGELFF.

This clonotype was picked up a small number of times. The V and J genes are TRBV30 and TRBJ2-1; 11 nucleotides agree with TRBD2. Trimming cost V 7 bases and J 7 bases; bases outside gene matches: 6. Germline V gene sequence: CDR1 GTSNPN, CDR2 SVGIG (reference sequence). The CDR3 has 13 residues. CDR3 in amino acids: CASRLAGINEQFF. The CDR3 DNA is TGTGCCTCCAGACTAGCGGGGATTAATGAGCAGTTCTTC.

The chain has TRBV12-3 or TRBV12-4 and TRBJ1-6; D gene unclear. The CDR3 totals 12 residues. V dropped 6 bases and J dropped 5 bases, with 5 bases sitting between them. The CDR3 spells CASSRDNSPLHF. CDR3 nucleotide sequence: TGTGCCAGCAGCCGGGATAATTCACCCCTCCACTTT.

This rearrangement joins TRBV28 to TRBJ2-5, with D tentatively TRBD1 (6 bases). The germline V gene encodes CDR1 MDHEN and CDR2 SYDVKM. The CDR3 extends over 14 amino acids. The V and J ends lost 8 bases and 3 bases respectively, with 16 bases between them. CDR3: CASGETGSKETQYF. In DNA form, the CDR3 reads TGTGCCAGCGGCGAAACAGGGAGTAAAGAGACCCAGTACTTC.

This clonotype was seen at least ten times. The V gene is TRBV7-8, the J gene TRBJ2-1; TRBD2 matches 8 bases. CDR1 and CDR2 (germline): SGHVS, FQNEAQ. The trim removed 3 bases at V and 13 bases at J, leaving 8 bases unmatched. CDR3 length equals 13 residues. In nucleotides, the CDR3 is TGTGCCAGCAGCTTGGACGGAGGACTAGCCCAGTTCTTC. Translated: CASSLDGGLAQFF.

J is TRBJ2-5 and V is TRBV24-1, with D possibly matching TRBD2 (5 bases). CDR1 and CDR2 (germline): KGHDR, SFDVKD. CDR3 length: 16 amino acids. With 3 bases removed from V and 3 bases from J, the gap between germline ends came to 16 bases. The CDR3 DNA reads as TGTGCCACCAGTGATCCCAGCGGTGGAGCGGAAGAGACCCAGTACTTC. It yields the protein CATSDPSGGAEETQYF.

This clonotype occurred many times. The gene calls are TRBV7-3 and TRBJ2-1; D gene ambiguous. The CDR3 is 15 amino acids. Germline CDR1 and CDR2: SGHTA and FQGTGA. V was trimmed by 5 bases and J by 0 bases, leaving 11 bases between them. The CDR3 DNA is TGTGCCAGCAGCCTTCAGTGGAGCTCCTACAATGAGCAGTTCTTC. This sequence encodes CASSLQWSSYNEQFF.